The clone carrying this TCR beta chain was seen a handful of times. It was with unique molecular identifiers that the TCRbeta library was prepared. Using its own MiXCR run on the PCR reads, TCRdb lists one record per CDR3 protein. In the table there are around 380,000 distinct CDR3 sequences, approximately 11% of which are singletons. These data belong to a study of T-cell reconstitution after alpha-beta-depleted transplantation in children. The CDR3 consists of 16 residues. Trimming took 6 bases from V and 7 from J; bases not matched to a gene: 14. J is TRBJ2-1 and V is TRBV12-3 or TRBV12-4; TRBD2 agrees at 8 bases. Specimen: PBMCs from the stem cell graft donor, collected from the stem cell graft. The TCR was taken from a human donor who donated a stem cell graft to a child with acute myeloid leukemia. In nucleotides, the CDR3 is TGTGCCAGCAGGGGAGGACACCCGGGAGGGAGGAATGAGCAGTTCTTC. It encodes CASRGGHPGGRNEQFF.